Listed here are 10 T cell receptor beta chains from one sample, sequenced in a study of post-analysis software for immune sequencing data. For these TCRs, the target antigens are not known. Included in the TCR beta cDNA libraries were unique molecular identifiers. Each CDR3 protein is one row after TCRdb ran MiXCR on the PCR reads. Here the sample spans around 190,000 distinct CDR3 sequences, approximately 30% being singletons. Overall study findings and caveats: Patients showed TRBV5-6, TRBV5-1 and TRBV20-1 among about five TRBV segments more frequent than in controls.

Sequencing was done on a sample of blood. The receptor set was obtained from a girl aged 2 to 17 with multiple sclerosis.

A word on this clonotype: A clone one base away is much larger, so this may be a read error. CDR3 loop: CSAGGRGDNEQYF. CDR3 bases: TGCAGCGCCGGGGGGCGGGGGGACAATGAGCAGTACTTC. The V gene is TRBV29-1, the J gene TRBJ2-5; 8 bases are a match to TRBD2. The CDR3 consists of 13 residues. Unmatched junction bases numbered 15, after V lost 7 bases and J lost 11 bases. In germline, CDR1 is SQVTM, CDR2 ANQGSEA.

The table lists this clonotype with many counts. The genes are TRBV6-5 and TRBJ1-2; 10 nucleotides align to TRBD1. The CDR3 totals 14 residues. Germline values: CDR1 MNHEY, CDR2 SVGAGI. V shed 5 bases and J 3 bases; nucleotides not matched to a gene: 3. The CDR3 DNA follows: TGTGCCAGCAGTGCCGGGACAGGGGACTATGGCTACACCTTC. Its protein product is CASSAGTGDYGYTF.

The chain couples TRBV4-1 to TRBJ2-2; D is perhaps TRBD1 or TRBD2 (7 bases each). The CDR3 has 23 amino acids. The V end lost 0 bases, the J end lost 2 bases, and 31 bases lay between the germline ends. Germline lookup yields CDR1 MGHRA and CDR2 YSYEKL. CDR3 sequence (DNA): TGCGCCAGCAGCCAAGATCAGGGGGGGCCGGGTATCGTCACCCTTATTAACACCGGGGAGCTGTTTTTT. It translates to CASSQDQGGPGIVTLINTGELFF.

This clonotype was recorded many times. The V gene is TRBV28, the J gene TRBJ2-7; the D gene is possibly TRBD1 (5 bases). The length of the CDR3 is 15 residues. Deletions cut 4 bases from V and 3 bases from J, with 16 bases between. The germline gives CDR1 MDHEN, CDR2 SYDVKM. The CDR3 reads CASSSFSREVYEQYF. Written as DNA, the CDR3 is TGTGCCAGCAGTTCCTTCTCCAGGGAAGTCTACGAGCAGTACTTC.

The genes are TRBV20-1 and TRBJ1-3; the D is unclear. In germline, CDR1 is DFQATT, CDR2 SNEGSKA (reference sequence). The CDR3 totals 15 residues. Trimming took off 0 bases at V and 0 bases at J, with 9 bases between the two ends. CDR3 in DNA: TGCAGTGCTAGAGAGCCGAGATTCTCTGGAAACACCATATATTTT. Protein sequence: CSAREPRFSGNTIYF.

As for this clonotype: This may be a read error: a much more frequent sequence differs by one nucleotide. The conserved final phenylalanine or tryptophan is absent from the CDR3, which likely points to a read error. V and J are TRBV29-1 and TRBJ2-3; D might be TRBD2 (5 bases). The CDR3 extends over 12 amino acids. The V and J ends lost 3 bases and 2 bases respectively, with 6 bases between them. Germline V gives CDR1 SQVTM, CDR2 ANQGSEA. The CDR3 region is CSVDRDTDTQYL. Written as DNA, the CDR3 is TGCAGCGTTGACCGGGACACAGATACGCAGTATTTG.

This clonotype has more than one count but fewer than ten. The chain recombines TRBV5-5 with TRBJ1-6; maybe TRBD1 (6 bases). Between the trimmed V and J ends, which lost 5 bases and 7 bases, there was a span of 16 bases. From germline, CDR1 is SGHKS and CDR2 YYEKEE (reference sequence). This CDR3 is built from 15 residues. The CDR3 here is CASRPYRAPNSPLHF. For the CDR3, the DNA is TGTGCCAGCAGACCCTACAGGGCCCCAAATTCACCCCTCCACTTT.

This clonotype was observed many times. CDR3 protein: CASRTRTAGGGDTQYF. The CDR3 coding sequence is TGTGCCAGCAGGACCCGCACGGCCGGGGGTGGAGATACGCAGTATTTT. The chain employs TRBV6-5 and TRBJ2-3, with D maybe TRBD2 (6 bases). This CDR3 contains 16 residues. V was shortened by 6 bases and J by 5 bases, with 21 bases between the two germline ends. Germline V lookup: CDR1 MNHEY, CDR2 SVGAGI.

The V call is TRBV19, the J call TRBJ2-7; a weak D match, TRBD1 (6 bases). The V and J ends lost 5 bases and 4 bases respectively, with 12 bases between them. CDR1 and CDR2 (germline): LNHDA, SQIVND (reference sequence). The CDR3 is made up of 13 amino acids. CDR3 in amino acids: CASSQEQGYEQYF. The CDR3 DNA is TGTGCCAGTAGTCAAGAACAGGGTTACGAGCAGTACTTC.

This clonotype was observed a few times. The chain has TRBV3-1 and TRBJ2-3; D remains unclear. Trimming removed 3 bases from V and 5 bases from J, with 6 bases in between. From germline, CDR1 is LGHDT and CDR2 YNNKEL (reference sequence). CDR3 length: 12 amino acids. CDR3 amino acids: CASSHRGDTQYF. The CDR3, as DNA: TGTGCCAGCAGCCACAGAGGAGATACGCAGTATTTT.